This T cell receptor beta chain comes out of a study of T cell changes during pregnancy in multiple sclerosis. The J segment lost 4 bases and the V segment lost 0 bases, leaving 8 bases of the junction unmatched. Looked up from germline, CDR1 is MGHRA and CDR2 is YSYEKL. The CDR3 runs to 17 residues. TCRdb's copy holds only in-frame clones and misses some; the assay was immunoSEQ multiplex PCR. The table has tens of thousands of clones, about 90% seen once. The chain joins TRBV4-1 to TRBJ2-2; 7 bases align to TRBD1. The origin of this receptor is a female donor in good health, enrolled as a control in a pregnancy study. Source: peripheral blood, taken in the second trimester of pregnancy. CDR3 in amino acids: CASSQDPGGKATGELFF. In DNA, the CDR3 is TGCGCCAGCAGCCAAGATCCAGGGGGTAAAGCCACCGGGGAGCTGTTTTTT.